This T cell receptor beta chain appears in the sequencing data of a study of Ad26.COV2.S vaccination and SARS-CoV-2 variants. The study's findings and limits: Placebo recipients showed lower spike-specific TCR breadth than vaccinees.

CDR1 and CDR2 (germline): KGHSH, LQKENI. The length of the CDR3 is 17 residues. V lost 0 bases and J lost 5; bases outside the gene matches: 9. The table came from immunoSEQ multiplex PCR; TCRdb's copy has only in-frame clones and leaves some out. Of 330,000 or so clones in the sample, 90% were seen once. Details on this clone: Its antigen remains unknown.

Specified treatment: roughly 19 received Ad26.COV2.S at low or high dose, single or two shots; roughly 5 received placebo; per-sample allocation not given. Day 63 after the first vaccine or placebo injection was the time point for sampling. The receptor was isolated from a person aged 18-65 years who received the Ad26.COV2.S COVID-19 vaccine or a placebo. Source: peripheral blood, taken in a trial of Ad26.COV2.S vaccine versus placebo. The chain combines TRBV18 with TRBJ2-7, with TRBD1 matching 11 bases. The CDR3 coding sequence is TGTGCCAGCTCACCACCATTCCCGGGACAGGGGGGTAACGAGCAGTACTTC. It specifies CASSPPFPGQGGNEQYF.